These 27 T cell receptor beta chains came from one sample sequenced in a study of blood T cell repertoires in COVID-19. Profiling relied on immunoSEQ multiplex PCR, and the TCRdb table lists in-frame clones only, not all of them. The table has about 160,000 clones, 81% seen once. Sequencing was carried out using PBMCs or T cells enriched from blood (not recorded which). The receptors shown here come from a middle-aged woman with acute COVID-19.

The chain is built from TRBV7-9 and TRBJ2-7; 7 bases agree with TRBD2. Germline V gene sequence: CDR1 SEHNR, CDR2 FQNEAQ (reference sequence). The ends lost 4 bases at V and 2 bases at J; junction bases unmatched: 5. The CDR3 consists of 14 residues. The CDR3 DNA reads TGTGCCAGCAGCTCCAGACTAGCACCCTACGAGCAGTACGTC. As protein: CASSSRLAPYEQYV.

The chain couples TRBV25-1 to TRBJ1-3; 7 bases map to TRBD1. CDR1 and CDR2 from the germline V gene are MGHDK and SYGVNS. The junction had 5 bases not matched to a gene; V was cut back by 9 bases and J by 0 bases. This CDR3 comprises 14 residues. This CDR3 reads CASRQGPSGNTIYF. The CDR3 DNA reads TGTGCCAGTAGACAGGGACCCTCTGGAAACACCATATATTTT.

V and J are TRBV18 and TRBJ2-7, with 12 bases aligning to TRBD2. V shed 3 bases, J shed 2 bases, and the junction held 2 bases outside the gene matches. The CDR3 loop spans 15 amino acids. Germline loops: CDR1 KGHSH, CDR2 LQKENI. The CDR3 loop reads CASSPGLAGPYEQYV. The CDR3 bases are TGTGCCAGCTCACCGGGACTAGCGGGTCCCTACGAGCAGTACGTC.

The chain recombines TRBV11-3 with TRBJ2-2, with TRBD1 matching 7 bases. This CDR3 has 15 amino acids. Germline V gives CDR1 SGHNT, CDR2 YENEEA. With V trimmed by 5 bases and J by 5 bases, 8 bases remained unmatched. The DNA of the CDR3 is TGTGCCAGCAGCCCTACAGGGGTACGTACCGGGGAGCTGTTTTTT. Amino acid sequence: CASSPTGVRTGELFF.

The chain links TRBV6-5 to TRBJ2-3, with D possibly TRBD2 on 6 matching bases. V shed 2 bases and J shed 0 bases, with 12 bases lying between them. CDR3 length: 16 amino acids. Germline CDR1 MNHEY, CDR2 SVGAGI. The CDR3 reads CASSYGGSDSTDTQYF. In nucleotides, the CDR3 is TGTGCCAGCAGTTACGGGGGGTCAGATAGCACAGATACGCAGTATTTT.

The chain uses TRBV7-9 and TRBJ1-3, with D maybe TRBD1 (6 bases). Germline CDR1 is SEHNR and CDR2 is FQNEAQ (reference sequence). The CDR3 consists of 19 residues. V shed 2 bases and J shed 0 bases, with 20 bases lying between them. The DNA of the CDR3 is TGTGCCAGCAGCTTAACTCCAAGACAGGCCCTCCGCTCTGGAAACACCATATATTTT. Translation gives CASSLTPRQALRSGNTIYF.

This clone was seen only once. Additional DNA sequences in this sample encode the identical CDR3. The V gene is TRBV2, the J gene TRBJ1-1; TRBD1 matches at 7 bases. The V gene end was trimmed by 1 base and the J gene end by 1 base; junction bases not matched to a gene: 3. The CDR3 extends over 15 amino acids. Germline values: CDR1 SNHLY, CDR2 FYNNEI. The CDR3 DNA sequence: TGTGCCAGCAGTGAAGGGACAGGCTGGAACACTGAAGCTTTCTTT. Translation: CASSEGTGWNTEAFF.

V usage is TRBV19 and J usage is TRBJ1-2; TRBD1 agrees at 7 bases. The CDR3 spans 19 residues. Germline V CDR1 and CDR2: LNHDA, SQIVND (reference sequence). Trimming took 6 bases from V and 0 from J; bases not matched to a gene: 19. DNA for the CDR3: TGTGCCAGTAGGGCAAAAGGGACAGCGACCCTTCGACCTAACTATGGCTACACCTTC. This gives the protein CASRAKGTATLRPNYGYTF.

This CDR3 is CASSEKGTSGSKQFF. Written as DNA, the CDR3 is TGTGCCAGCAGTGAAAAAGGGACTAGCGGGAGTAAGCAGTTCTTC. The chain couples TRBV2 to TRBJ2-1, with 14 bases fitting TRBD2. The junction had 5 bases not matched to a gene; V was cut back by 2 bases and J by 11 bases. This CDR3 has 15 amino acids. Germline loops: CDR1 SNHLY, CDR2 FYNNEI.

The rearrangement joins TRBV30 to TRBJ2-3, with unresolved D. There are 12 residues in the CDR3. CDR1 and CDR2 from the germline V gene are GTSNPN and SVGIG (reference sequence). The ends were cut back, 2 bases at V and 7 bases at J, with 10 bases in the middle. For the CDR3, the DNA is TGTGCCTGGAGTCTTCTGCGCCATACGCAGTATTTT. This encodes CAWSLLRHTQYF.

The V gene is TRBV4-1, the J gene TRBJ2-1, with 11 bases that match TRBD2. With 3 bases clipped from V and 4 bases from J, the junction kept 20 bases outside the gene matches. Germline V gives CDR1 MGHRA, CDR2 YSYEKL. The CDR3 is 21 amino acids. The DNA of the CDR3 is TGCGCCAGCAGCCAGCCAACCGGGACTAGCGGAGAGGGTGGGGGATACAATGAGCAGTTCTTC. Translation gives CASSQPTGTSGEGGGYNEQFF.

This rearrangement joins TRBV18 to TRBJ1-1, with D possibly being TRBD1 (6 bases). Deletions cut 3 bases from V and 1 base from J, with 9 bases between. CDR1 is KGHSH, CDR2 LQKENI, per germline. CDR3 length equals 14 residues. For the CDR3, the DNA is TGTGCCAGCTCACCCGGGACATCGAACACTGAAGCTTTCTTT. Translated: CASSPGTSNTEAFF.

The CDR3 loop is CASRFRKQGPSTDTQYF. CDR3 nucleotides: TGTGCAAGTCGCTTTAGAAAACAGGGGCCGAGCACAGATACGCAGTATTTT. This chain connects TRBV12-2 to TRBJ2-3; TRBD1, the table's D call, lacks a check against the DNA. TRBV12-2 is classified as a pseudogene. This CDR3 spans 17 amino acids.

CDR3 DNA: TGTGCCAGCAGCCTGGCTTCTAGCCGGGAGACCCAGTACTTC. Translation gives CASSLASSRETQYF. This chain joins TRBV6-5 and TRBJ2-5, with D possibly TRBD2 on 5 matching bases. Germline assignment: CDR1 MNHEY and CDR2 SVGAGI. V was clipped by 6 bases and J by 5 bases, with 16 bases between them. This CDR3 contains 14 residues.

V is TRBV6-5 and J is TRBJ2-3; D is unclear. Germline lookup yields CDR1 MNHEY and CDR2 SVGAGI. V was trimmed by 7 bases and J by 4 bases, leaving 9 bases between them. The CDR3 spans 12 residues. CDR3 coding DNA: TGTGCCAGCACCCGTAGCCCAGATACGCAGTATTTT. As protein: CASTRSPDTQYF.

This clone was seen a few times. This chain uses TRBV24-1 with TRBJ2-5, with 7 bases that match TRBD2. The length of the CDR3 is 15 residues. V shed 3 bases, J shed 1 base, and the junction held 4 bases outside the gene matches. Germline V lookup: CDR1 KGHDR, CDR2 SFDVKD. The CDR3 reads CATSDPTSPQETQYF. The CDR3 DNA is TGTGCCACCAGTGATCCGACTAGCCCCCAAGAGACCCAGTACTTC.

The chain is built from TRBV11-3 and TRBJ2-1; TRBD2 might be the D (5 bases). The CDR3 totals 16 residues. The V gene's germline CDR1 is SGHNT and CDR2 YENEEA. V was shortened by 5 bases and J by 0 bases, with 14 bases between the two germline ends. For the CDR3, the DNA is TGTGCCAGCAGCCCCGGACCGGGGAGCTCCTACAATGAGCAGTTCTTC. Residues: CASSPGPGSSYNEQFF.

V is TRBV9 and J is TRBJ1-1; D may be TRBD1 (6 bases). The CDR3 sequence is 17 residues long. V was shortened by 3 bases and J by 4 bases, with 22 bases between the two germline ends. Germline V gives CDR1 SGDLS, CDR2 YYNGEE. CDR3 residues: CASSDSRDNPGATEAFF. CDR3 coding DNA: TGTGCCAGCAGCGACTCCCGGGACAACCCCGGCGCCACTGAAGCTTTCTTT.

The V call is TRBV25-1, the J call TRBJ2-7, with TRBD2 matching 8 bases. The CDR3 spans 14 residues. After removal of 5 bases from V and 3 bases from J, the junction contained 6 bases not matched to a gene. Germline CDR1 and CDR2: MGHDK and SYGVNS. This chain's CDR3 is CASSFNRGGYEQYF. The CDR3 DNA follows: TGTGCCAGCAGTTTCAATCGGGGGGGCTACGAGCAGTACTTC.

CDR3 coding DNA: TGTGCCAGCAGTGAAGGGGGACTAGCGCCCTACGAGCAGTACTTC. Its translation is CASSEGGLAPYEQYF. The J gene is TRBJ2-7, the V gene TRBV6-1, with 10 nucleotides matching TRBD2. V shed 1 base and J 2 bases; nucleotides not matched to a gene: 2. The CDR3 is 15 amino acids. Germline loops: CDR1 MNHNS, CDR2 SASEGT.

This chain links TRBV5-1 with TRBJ1-1; a possible D gene is TRBD1 (6 bases). Germline values: CDR1 SGHRS, CDR2 YFSETQ. The CDR3 loop spans 13 amino acids. The V end lost 1 base, the J end lost 3 bases, and 7 bases lay between the germline ends. The CDR3, as DNA: TGCGCCAGCAGCTTGAAGGGGGACACTGAAGCTTTCTTT. It translates to CASSLKGDTEAFF.

V is TRBV18 and J is TRBJ1-4, with 7 bases aligning to TRBD1. The CDR3 totals 14 residues. The germline V gene encodes CDR1 KGHSH and CDR2 LQKENI. With V trimmed by 3 bases and J by 4 bases, 2 bases remained unmatched. The chain's CDR3 is CASSPGQINEKLFF. As DNA, the CDR3 is TGTGCCAGCTCACCGGGACAGATTAATGAAAAACTGTTTTTT.

The chain combines TRBV18 with TRBJ1-3; D call uncertain. Germline assignment: CDR1 KGHSH and CDR2 LQKENI. The CDR3 totals 17 residues. V lost 2 bases, J lost 0 bases, and 14 bases lay in between. The CDR3 here is CASSPEEETLSGNTIYF. The CDR3 nucleotides are TGTGCCAGCTCACCAGAAGAGGAAACTCTCTCTGGAAACACCATATATTTT.

In this sample, this clone turned up a few times. The chain recombines TRBV28 with TRBJ1-2, with 10 bases matching TRBD1. V gave up 5 bases and J gave up 2 bases; unmatched junction bases: 8. The CDR3 sequence is 16 residues long. Germline CDR1 and CDR2: MDHEN and SYDVKM. CDR3 in amino acids: CASSPGTGATNYGYTF. In nucleotides, the CDR3 is TGTGCCAGCAGTCCCGGGACAGGGGCGACAAACTATGGCTACACCTTC.

The V gene is TRBV15, the J gene TRBJ2-5; TRBD2 agrees at 7 bases. Looked up from germline, CDR1 is LNHNV and CDR2 is YYDKDF (reference sequence). After removal of 1 base from V and 1 base from J, the junction contained 6 bases not matched to a gene. CDR3 length equals 16 residues. The CDR3 sequence: CATSRGLAYSQETQYF. The CDR3 DNA follows: TGTGCCACCAGCAGAGGACTAGCCTACTCCCAAGAGACCCAGTACTTC.

The chain is built from TRBV2 and TRBJ1-2; perhaps TRBD1 as D (5 bases). Germline V gene lookup returns CDR1 SNHLY and CDR2 FYNNEI. This CDR3 comprises 14 residues. Trimming took 2 bases from V and 2 from J, leaving 9 bases between them. This CDR3 reads CASSESGGNYGYTF. CDR3 sequence (DNA): TGTGCCAGCAGTGAAAGCGGGGGAAACTATGGCTACACCTTC.

V gene TRBV6-6 combines with J gene TRBJ2-7; D might be TRBD2 (5 bases). V was pared by 6 bases and J by 4 bases, with 10 bases between. The CDR3 totals 12 residues. Per the germline V gene, CDR1 is MNHNY and CDR2 is SVGAGI (reference sequence). CDR3 loop: CASRWTPYEQYF. The CDR3 nucleotides read TGTGCCAGCAGGTGGACTCCTTACGAGCAGTACTTC.